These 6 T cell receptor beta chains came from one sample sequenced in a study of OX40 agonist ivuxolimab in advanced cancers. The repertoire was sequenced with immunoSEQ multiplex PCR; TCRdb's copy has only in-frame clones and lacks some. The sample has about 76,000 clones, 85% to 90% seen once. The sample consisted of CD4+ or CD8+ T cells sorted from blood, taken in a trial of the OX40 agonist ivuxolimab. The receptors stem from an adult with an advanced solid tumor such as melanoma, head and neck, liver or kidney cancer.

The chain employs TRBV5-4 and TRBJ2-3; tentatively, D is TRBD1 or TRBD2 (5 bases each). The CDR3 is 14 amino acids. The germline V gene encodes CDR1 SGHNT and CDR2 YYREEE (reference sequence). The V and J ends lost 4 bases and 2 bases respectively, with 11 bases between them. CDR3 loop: CASSVGRTTDTQYF. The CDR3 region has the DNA TGTGCCAGCAGCGTGGGACGGACCACAGATACGCAGTATTTT.

The CDR3 bases are TGTGCCAGCAGGACAGGGTGGGAGAACACTGAAGCTTTCTTT. This gives the protein CASRTGWENTEAFF. This chain connects TRBV28 to TRBJ1-1, with 7 bases aligning to TRBD1. Germline CDR1 reads MDHEN; CDR2 reads SYDVKM. This CDR3 has 14 residues. V trimming: 6 bases; J trimming: 1 base; junction bases outside the gene matches: 5.

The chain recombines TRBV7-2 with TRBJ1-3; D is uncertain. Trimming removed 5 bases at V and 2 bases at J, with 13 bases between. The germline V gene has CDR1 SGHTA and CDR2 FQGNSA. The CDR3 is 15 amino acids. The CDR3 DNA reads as TGTGCCAGCAGCCGAGCCCCGGGAACTGGAAACACCATATATTTT. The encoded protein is CASSRAPGTGNTIYF.

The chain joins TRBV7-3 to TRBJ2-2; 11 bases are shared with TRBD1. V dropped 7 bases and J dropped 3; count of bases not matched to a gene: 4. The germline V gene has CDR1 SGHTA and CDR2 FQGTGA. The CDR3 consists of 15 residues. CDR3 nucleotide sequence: TGTGCCAGCACCCCGGGACAGGGGGACACCGGGGAGCTGTTTTTT. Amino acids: CASTPGQGDTGELFF.

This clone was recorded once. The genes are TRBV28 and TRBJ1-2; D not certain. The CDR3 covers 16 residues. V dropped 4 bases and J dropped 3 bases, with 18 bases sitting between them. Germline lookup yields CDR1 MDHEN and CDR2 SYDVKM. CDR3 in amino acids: CASSSDGLIPDYGYTF. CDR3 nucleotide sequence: TGTGCCAGCAGTTCGGACGGATTGATCCCCGACTATGGCTACACCTTC.

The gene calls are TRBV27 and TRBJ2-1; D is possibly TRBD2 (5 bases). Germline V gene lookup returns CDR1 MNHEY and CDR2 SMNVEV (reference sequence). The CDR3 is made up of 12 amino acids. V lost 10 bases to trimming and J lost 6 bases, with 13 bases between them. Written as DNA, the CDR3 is TGTGCCACCGCCGGGGTGGCCAATGAGCAGTTCTTC. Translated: CATAGVANEQFF.